The present T cell receptor (beta chain) was sequenced within a study of response to subunit inactivated influenza vaccine. One entry per CDR3 protein results from TCRdb running MiXCR on the RT-PCR reads. The sample lists more than 200,000 distinct CDR3 sequences; 9.5% to 15% were seen once. Germline CDR1 is LGHDT and CDR2 is YNNKEL (reference sequence). V was cut by 1 base and J by 10 bases, with 8 bases left in between. The CDR3 is 12 residues long. The J gene is TRBJ1-5, the V gene TRBV3-1; D unclear. The sample consisted of non-naive T cells sorted from PBMCs, taken roughly 2 weeks before vaccination. The clonotype originates from a man aged 45-65 years who received an inactivated influenza vaccine. The chain's CDR3 is CASSQAGNPQHF. CDR3 sequence (DNA): TGTGCCAGCAGCCAAGCAGGTAACCCCCAGCATTTT.